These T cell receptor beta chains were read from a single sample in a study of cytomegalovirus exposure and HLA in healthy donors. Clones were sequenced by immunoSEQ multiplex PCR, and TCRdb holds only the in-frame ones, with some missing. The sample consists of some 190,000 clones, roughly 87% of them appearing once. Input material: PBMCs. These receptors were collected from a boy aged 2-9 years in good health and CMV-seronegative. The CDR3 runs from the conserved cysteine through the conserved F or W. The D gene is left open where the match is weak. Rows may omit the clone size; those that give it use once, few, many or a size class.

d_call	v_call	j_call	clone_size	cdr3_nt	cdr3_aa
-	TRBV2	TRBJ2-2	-	TGTGCCAGCAGACAGGGTGGGGCCGACGGGGAGCTGTTTTTT	CASRQGGADGELFF
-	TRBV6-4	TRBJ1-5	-	TGTGCCAGCAGTGACACCCAAACCCGAGGGTATTATAGCAATCAGCCCCAGCATTTT	CASSDTQTRGYYSNQPQHF
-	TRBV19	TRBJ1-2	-	TGTGCCAGTAGTATTAATCGAGGAATCTCCCCCCATGGCTACACCTTC	CASSINRGISPHGYTF
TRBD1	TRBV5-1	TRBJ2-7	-	TGCGCCAGCAGCCGAGACGGAACCGAGGACAGGACCCGCTACGAGCAGTACTTC	CASSRDGTEDRTRYEQYF
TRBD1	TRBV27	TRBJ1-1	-	TGTGCCAGCAGCCAAGCAGGGGGTTCGGGCACTGAAGCTTTCTTT	CASSQAGGSGTEAFF
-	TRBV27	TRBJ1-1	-	TGTGCCAGCAGTTTACCCGGGATACCGAACACTGAAGCTTTCTTT	CASSLPGIPNTEAFF
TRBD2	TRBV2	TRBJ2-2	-	TGTGCCACAATAGATAGACTAGCGGGGGGGCTTGGCCCCACCGGGGAGCTGTTTTTT	CATIDRLAGGLGPTGELFF
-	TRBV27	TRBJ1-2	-	TGTGCCAGCAGTTTCGGACAGTCTGTTGGAGGCTACACCTTC	CASSFGQSVGGYTF
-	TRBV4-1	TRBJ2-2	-	TGCGCCAGCAGCCAAGTTGGACAGCCCACCGGGGAGCTGTTTTTT	CASSQVGQPTGELFF
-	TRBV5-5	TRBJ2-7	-	TGTGCCAGCAGCCCGAGGGAATCACCCTACGAGCAGTACTTC	CASSPRESPYEQYF
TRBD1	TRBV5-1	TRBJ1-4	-	TGCGCCAGCAGGAGCGGACAGGGGGCAGTGAGAGAAAAACTGTTTTTT	CASRSGQGAVREKLFF
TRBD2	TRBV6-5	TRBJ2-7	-	TGTGCCACCACGATACTCGGCGGGGGGGACGAGCAGTACTTC	CATTILGGGDEQYF
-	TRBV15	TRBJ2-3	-	TGTGCCACCAGCAGAGATCTAGGTGGGGCTTTAGATACGCAGTATTTT	CATSRDLGGALDTQYF
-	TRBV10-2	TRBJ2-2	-	TGCGCCAGCAGTGTCACACTACAGGGGGGGCGGGAGCTGTTTTTT	CASSVTLQGGRELFF
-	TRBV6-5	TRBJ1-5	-	TGTGCCAGCAGTTACGGAGGGGATGACAATCAGCCCCAGCATTTT	CASSYGGDDNQPQHF
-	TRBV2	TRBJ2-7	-	TGTGCCAGCAGACATGACAGCTCCTACGAGCAGTACTTC	CASRHDSSYEQYF
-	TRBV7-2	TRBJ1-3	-	TGTGCCAGCAGCTTATTAGCTGGAAACACCATATATTTT	CASSLLAGNTIYF
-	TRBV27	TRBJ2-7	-	TGTGCCAGCAGTCCAGGAAGGTCCTACGAGCAGTACTTC	CASSPGRSYEQYF
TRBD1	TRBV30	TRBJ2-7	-	TGTGCCTGGAGTCCGGGACAGGTTTTTCCCATCTCCTACGAGCAGTACTTC	CAWSPGQVFPISYEQYF
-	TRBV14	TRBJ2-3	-	TGTGCCAGCAGCCGCGAATTATTTCCGGGCACAGATACGCAGTATTTT	CASSRELFPGTDTQYF
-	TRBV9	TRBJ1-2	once	TGTGCCAGCAGCGCCGAAAGGAGTCCCTATGGCTACACCTTC	CASSAERSPYGYTF
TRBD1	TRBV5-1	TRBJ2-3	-	TGCGCCAGCAGCTTATCAAGACAGGGATTTCCCACAGATACGCAGTATTTT	CASSLSRQGFPTDTQYF
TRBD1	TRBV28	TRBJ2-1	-	TGTGCCAGCACCATGGACAGGGCTCGGAATGAGCAGTTCTTC	CASTMDRARNEQFF
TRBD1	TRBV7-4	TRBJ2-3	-	TGTGCCAGCAGCTTGGTGGGACAGGGGTCCGCATGCACAGATACGCAGTATTTT	CASSLVGQGSACTDTQYF
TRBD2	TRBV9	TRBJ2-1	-	TGTGCCAGCAGCGACCCCGACTGGGGGGGACTAGCGGGGGCCGTGGAGCAGTTCTTC	CASSDPDWGGLAGAVEQFF
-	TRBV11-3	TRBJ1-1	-	TGTGCCAGCAGCACCGACCCGGGAGCTGAAGCTTTCTTT	CASSTDPGAEAFF
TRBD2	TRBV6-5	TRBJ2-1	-	TGTGCCAGCAAAGGCGGGAGGCTCCGTCGGGATGAGCAGTTCTTC	CASKGGRLRRDEQFF
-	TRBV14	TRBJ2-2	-	TGTGCCAGCAGCCTCCTGGAGGGGACGCCGAACACCGGGGAGCTGTTTTTT	CASSLLEGTPNTGELFF
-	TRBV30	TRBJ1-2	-	TGTGCCTGGAGCGCGGGCTGGGCGGCTAACTATGGCTACACCTTC	CAWSAGWAANYGYTF
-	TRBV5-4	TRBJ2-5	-	TGTGCCAGCAGCTTCCACGGCCAAGAGACCCAGTACTTC	CASSFHGQETQYF
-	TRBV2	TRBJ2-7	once	TGTGCCAGGGCGACAGGCCCCTACGAGCAGTACTTC	CARATGPYEQYF
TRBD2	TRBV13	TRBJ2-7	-	TGTGCCAGCAGCTTAACTAGCGGAACCTACGAGCAGTACTTC	CASSLTSGTYEQYF
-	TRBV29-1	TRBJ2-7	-	TGCAGCGTAAGACACGGCCTACAGGTTTACGAGCAGTACTTC	CSVRHGLQVYEQYF
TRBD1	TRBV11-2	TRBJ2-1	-	TGTGCCAGCAGCTTGGAACAGGGGTTTGTTGAGCAGTTCTTC	CASSLEQGFVEQFF
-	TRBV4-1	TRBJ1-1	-	TGCGCCAGCAGCCAAGCAACCCCGCCCGGAGCGGACACTGAAGCTTTCTTT	CASSQATPPGADTEAFF
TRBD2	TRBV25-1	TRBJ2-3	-	TGTGCCAGCAGCGATACCGGGACTAGCGGCCACTTTGGGTATTTT	CASSDTGTSGHFGYF
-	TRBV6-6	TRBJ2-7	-	TGTGCCATAGCAGGAGGGGCCTCTTACGAGCAGTACTTC	CAIAGGASYEQYF
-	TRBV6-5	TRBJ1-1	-	TGTGCCAGCAGTAGAACGGGAGGGGGGAACACTGAAGCTTTCTTT	CASSRTGGGNTEAFF
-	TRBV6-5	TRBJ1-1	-	TGTGCCAGCAGGGGCGATATGAACACTGAAGCTTTCTTT	CASRGDMNTEAFF
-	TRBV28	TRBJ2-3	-	TGTGCCAGCCAGGGGACGGGGAAAGTCAGTACGCAGTATTTT	CASQGTGKVSTQYF
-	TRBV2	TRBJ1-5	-	TGTGCCAGCATCAAGAGCGGCAGGAGCAATCAGCCCCAGCATTTT	CASIKSGRSNQPQHF
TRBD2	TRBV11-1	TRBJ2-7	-	TGTGCCAGCAGCCTAGCGGGAGGGCCCTACGAGCAGTACTTC	CASSLAGGPYEQYF
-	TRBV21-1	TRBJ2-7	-	TGTGCCAGCAGCAAGTTTGGGACTAGTAACCACGAGCAGTACTTC	CASSKFGTSNHEQYF
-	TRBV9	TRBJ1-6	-	TGTGCCAGCAGCACCCGACAGGATAATTCACCCCTCCACTTT	CASSTRQDNSPLHF
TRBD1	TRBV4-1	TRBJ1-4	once	TGCGCCAGCAGCAAAGAACGGGACAGCCTCGTTTTT	CASSKERDSLVF
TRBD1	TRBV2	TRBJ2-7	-	TGTGCCAGCAGGGACTCCGGGACAGGAGGCGAGCAGTACTTC	CASRDSGTGGEQYF